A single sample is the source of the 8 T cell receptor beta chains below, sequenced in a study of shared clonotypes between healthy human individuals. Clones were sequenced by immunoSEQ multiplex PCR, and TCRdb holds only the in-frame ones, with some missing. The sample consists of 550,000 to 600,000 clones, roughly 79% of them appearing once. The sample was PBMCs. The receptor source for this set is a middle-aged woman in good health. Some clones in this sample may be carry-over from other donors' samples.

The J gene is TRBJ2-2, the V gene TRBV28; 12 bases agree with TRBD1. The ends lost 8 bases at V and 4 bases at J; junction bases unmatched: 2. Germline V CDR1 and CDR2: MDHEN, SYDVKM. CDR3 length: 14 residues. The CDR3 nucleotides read TGTGCCAGCGGGACAGGGGGCTCCACCGGGGAGCTGTTTTTT. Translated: CASGTGGSTGELFF.

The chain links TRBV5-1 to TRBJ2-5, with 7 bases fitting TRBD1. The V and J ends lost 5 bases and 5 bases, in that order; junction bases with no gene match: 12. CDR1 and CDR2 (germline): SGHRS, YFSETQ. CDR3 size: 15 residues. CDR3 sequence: CASSAPGQLSETQYF. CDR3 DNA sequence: TGCGCCAGCAGTGCCCCGGGACAGCTTTCGGAGACCCAGTACTTC.

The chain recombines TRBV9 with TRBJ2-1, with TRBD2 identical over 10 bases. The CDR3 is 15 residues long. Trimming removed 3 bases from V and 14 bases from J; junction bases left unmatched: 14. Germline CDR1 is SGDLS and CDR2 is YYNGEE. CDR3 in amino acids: CASSDSALLAGEKFF. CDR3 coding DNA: TGTGCCAGCAGCGACTCCGCACTTCTAGCGGGAGAGAAGTTCTTC.

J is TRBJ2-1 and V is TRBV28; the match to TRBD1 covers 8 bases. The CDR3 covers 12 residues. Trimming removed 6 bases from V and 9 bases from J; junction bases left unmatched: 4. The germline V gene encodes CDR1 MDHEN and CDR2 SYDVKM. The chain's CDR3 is CASRATGGEQFF. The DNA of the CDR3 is TGTGCCAGCAGGGCTACAGGGGGTGAGCAGTTCTTC.

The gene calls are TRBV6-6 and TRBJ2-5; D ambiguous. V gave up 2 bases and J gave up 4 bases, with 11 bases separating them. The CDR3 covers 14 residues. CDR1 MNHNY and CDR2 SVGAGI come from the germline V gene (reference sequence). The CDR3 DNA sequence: TGTGCCAGCAGTTACAGGCAAAACGGAGAGACCCAGTACTTC. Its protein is CASSYRQNGETQYF.

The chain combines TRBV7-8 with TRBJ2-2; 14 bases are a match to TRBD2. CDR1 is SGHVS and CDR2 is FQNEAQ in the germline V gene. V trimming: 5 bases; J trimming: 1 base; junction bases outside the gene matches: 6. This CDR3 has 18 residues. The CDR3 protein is CASSIGTSGSGNTGELFF. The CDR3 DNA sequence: TGTGCCAGCAGCATCGGGACTAGCGGGAGCGGGAACACCGGGGAGCTGTTTTTT.

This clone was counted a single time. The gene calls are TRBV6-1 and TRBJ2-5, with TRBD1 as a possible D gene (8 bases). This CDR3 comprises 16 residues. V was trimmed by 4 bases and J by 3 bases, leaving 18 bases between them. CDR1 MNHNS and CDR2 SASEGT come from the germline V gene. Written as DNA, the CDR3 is TGTGCCAGCAGTGCCCCGGACAGGGAGGGTAAAGAGACCCAGTACTTC. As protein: CASSAPDREGKETQYF.

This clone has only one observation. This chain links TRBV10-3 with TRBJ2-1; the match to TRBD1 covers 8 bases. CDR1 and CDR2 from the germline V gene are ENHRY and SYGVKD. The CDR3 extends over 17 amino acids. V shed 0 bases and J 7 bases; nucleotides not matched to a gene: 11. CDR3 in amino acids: CAISESTQGAFWNEQFF. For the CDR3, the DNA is TGTGCCATCAGTGAGTCGACTCAGGGGGCTTTTTGGAATGAGCAGTTCTTC.